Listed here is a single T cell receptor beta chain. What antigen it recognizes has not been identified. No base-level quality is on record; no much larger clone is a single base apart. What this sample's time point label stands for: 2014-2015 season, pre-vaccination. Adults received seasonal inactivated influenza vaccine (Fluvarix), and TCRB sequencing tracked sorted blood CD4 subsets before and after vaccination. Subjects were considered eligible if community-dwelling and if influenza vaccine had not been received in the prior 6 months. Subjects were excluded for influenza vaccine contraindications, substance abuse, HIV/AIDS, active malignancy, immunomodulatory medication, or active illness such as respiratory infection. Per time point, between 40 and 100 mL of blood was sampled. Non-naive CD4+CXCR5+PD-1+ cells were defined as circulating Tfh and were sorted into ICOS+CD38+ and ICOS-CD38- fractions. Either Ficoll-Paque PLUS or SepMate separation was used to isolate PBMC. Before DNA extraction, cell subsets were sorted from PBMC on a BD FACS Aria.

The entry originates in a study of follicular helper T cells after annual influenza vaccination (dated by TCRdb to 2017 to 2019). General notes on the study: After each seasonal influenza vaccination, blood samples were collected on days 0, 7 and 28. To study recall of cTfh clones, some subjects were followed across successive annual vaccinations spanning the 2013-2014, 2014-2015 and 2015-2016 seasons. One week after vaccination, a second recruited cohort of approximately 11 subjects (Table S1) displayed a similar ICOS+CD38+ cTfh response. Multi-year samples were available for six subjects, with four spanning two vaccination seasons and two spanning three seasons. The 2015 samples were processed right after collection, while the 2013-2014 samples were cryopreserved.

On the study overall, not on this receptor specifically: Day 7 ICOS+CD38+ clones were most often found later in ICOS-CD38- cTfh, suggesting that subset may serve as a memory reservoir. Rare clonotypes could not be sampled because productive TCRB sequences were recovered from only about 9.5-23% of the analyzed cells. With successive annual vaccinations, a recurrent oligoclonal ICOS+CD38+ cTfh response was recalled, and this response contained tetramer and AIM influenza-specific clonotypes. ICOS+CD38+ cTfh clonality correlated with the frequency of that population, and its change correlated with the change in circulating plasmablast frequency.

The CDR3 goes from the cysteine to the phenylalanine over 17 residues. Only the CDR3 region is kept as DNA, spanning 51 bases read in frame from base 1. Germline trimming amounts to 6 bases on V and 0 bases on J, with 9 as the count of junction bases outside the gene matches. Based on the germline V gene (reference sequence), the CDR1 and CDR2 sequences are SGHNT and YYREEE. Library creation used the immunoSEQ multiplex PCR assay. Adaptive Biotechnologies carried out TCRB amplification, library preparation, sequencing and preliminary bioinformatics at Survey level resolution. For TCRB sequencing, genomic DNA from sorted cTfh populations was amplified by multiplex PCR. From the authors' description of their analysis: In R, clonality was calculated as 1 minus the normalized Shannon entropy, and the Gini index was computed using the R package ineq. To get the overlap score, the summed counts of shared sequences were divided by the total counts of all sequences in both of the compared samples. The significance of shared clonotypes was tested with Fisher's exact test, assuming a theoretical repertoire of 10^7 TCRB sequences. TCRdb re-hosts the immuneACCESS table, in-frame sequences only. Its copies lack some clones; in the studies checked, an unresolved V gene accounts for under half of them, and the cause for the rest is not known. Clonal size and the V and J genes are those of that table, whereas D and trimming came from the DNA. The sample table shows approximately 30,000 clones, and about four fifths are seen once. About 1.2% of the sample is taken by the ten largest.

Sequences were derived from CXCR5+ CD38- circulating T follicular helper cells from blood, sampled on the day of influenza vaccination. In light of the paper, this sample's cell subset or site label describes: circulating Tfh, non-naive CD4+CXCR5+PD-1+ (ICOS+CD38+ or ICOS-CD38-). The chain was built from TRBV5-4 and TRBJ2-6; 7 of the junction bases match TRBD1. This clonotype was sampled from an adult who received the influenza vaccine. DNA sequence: TGTGCCAGCACCCGACAGGGCCCTGACTCTGGGGCCAACGTCCTGACTTTC. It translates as CASTRQGPDSGANVLTF.